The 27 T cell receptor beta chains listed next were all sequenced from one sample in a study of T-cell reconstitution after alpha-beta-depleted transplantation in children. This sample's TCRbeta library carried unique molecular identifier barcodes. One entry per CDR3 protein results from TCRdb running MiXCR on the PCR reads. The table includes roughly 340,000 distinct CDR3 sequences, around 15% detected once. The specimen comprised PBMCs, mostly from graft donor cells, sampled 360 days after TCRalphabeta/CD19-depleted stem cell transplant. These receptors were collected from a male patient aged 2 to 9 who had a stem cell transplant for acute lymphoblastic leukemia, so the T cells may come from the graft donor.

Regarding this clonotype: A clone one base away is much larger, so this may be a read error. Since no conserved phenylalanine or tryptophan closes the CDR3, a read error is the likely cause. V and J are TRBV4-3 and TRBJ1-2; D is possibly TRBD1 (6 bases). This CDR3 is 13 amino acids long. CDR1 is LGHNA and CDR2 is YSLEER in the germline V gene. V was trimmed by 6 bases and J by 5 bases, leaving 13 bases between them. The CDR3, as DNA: TGCGCCAGCAGTGGCAGGGGTCGGTATGGCTACACCTGC. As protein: CASSGRGRYGYTC.

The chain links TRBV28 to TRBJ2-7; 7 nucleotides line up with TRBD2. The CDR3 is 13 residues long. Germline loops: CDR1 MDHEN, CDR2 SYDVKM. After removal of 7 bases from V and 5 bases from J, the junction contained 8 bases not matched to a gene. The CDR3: CASITGGLNEQYF. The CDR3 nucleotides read TGTGCCAGCATTACGGGAGGCCTAAACGAGCAGTACTTC.

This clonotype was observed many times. CDR3 sequence reads: CASRTRLTIRDEQYF. DNA for the CDR3: TGTGCCAGCAGAACACGGTTAACGATCCGCGACGAGCAGTACTTC. The genes are TRBV6-1 and TRBJ2-7; D call uncertain. Trimming took 6 bases from V and 5 from J, leaving 20 bases between them. Germline CDR1 MNHNS, CDR2 SASEGT. CDR3 length: 15 residues.

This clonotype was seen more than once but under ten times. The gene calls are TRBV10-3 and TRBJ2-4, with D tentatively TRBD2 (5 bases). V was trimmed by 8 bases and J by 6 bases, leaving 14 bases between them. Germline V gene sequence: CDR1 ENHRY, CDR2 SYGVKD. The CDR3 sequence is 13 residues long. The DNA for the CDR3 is TGTGCCATCCAGGAGGCACTAGGAAACATTCAGTACTTC. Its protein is CAIQEALGNIQYF.

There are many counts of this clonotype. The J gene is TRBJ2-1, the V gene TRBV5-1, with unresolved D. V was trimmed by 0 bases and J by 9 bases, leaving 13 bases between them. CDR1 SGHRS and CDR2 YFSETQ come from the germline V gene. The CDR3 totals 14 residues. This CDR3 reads CASSLEWTTSEQFF. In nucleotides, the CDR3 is TGCGCCAGCAGCTTGGAATGGACCACCAGTGAGCAGTTCTTC.

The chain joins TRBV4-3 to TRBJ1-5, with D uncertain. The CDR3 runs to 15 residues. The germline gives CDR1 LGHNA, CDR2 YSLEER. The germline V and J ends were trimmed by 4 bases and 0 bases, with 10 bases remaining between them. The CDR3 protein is CASSPAPYSNQPQHF. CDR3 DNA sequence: TGCGCCAGCAGCCCGGCACCTTATAGCAATCAGCCCCAGCATTTT.

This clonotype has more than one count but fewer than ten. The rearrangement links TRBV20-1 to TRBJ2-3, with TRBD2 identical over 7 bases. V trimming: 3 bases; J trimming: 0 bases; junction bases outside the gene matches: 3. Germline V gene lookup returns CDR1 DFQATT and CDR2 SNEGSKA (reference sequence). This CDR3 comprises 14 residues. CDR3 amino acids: CSASASGSTDTQYF. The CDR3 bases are TGCAGTGCTAGTGCTAGCGGAAGCACAGATACGCAGTATTTT.

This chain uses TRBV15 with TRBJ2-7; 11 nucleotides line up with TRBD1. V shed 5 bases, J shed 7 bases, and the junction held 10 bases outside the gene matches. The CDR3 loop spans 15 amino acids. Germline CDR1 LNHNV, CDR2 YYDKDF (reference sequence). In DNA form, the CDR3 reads TGTGCCACCAGCCTAGGTGGACAGGGGGCGTGGGAGCAGTACTTC. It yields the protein CATSLGGQGAWEQYF.

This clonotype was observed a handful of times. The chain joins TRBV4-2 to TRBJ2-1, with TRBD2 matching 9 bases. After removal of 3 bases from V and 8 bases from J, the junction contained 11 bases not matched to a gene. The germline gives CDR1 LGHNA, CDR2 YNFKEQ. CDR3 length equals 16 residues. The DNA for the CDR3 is TGTGCCAGCAGCCAGGAGCGGGAGGTACCGATTTATGAGCAGTTCTTC. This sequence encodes CASSQEREVPIYEQFF.

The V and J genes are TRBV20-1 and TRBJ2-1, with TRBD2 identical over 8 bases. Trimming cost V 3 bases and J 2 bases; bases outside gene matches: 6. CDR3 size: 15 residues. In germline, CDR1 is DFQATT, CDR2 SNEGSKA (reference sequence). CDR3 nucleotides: TGCAGTGCTAGGGCCGGGACTAGGACCTACAATGAGCAGTTCTTC. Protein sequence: CSARAGTRTYNEQFF.

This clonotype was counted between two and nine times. CDR3 protein: CASRDFPGELFF. The CDR3, as DNA: TGTGCCAGCAGGGACTTTCCCGGGGAGCTGTTTTTT. This chain connects TRBV28 to TRBJ2-2, with TRBD2 as a possible D gene (5 bases). The CDR3 sequence is 12 residues long. V was clipped by 6 bases and J by 6 bases, with 8 bases between them. The germline V gene has CDR1 MDHEN and CDR2 SYDVKM.

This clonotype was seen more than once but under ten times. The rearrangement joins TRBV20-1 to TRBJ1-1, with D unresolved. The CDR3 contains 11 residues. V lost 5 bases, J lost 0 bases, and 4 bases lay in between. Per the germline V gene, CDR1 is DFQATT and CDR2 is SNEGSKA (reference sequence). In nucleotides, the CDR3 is TGCAGTGCTTACATGAACACTGAAGCTTTCTTT. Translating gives CSAYMNTEAFF.

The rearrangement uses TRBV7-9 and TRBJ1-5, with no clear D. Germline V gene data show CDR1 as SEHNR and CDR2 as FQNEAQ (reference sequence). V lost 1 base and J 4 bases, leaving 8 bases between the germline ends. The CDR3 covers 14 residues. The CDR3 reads CASSLDISNQPQHF. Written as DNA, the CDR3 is TGTGCCAGCAGCTTAGATATCAGTAATCAGCCCCAGCATTTT.

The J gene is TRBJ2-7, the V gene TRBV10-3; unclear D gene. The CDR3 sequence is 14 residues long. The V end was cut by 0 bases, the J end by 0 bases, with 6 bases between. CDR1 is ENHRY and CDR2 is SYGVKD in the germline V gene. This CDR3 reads CAISESRSSYEQYF. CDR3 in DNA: TGTGCCATCAGTGAGTCGAGGTCCTCCTACGAGCAGTACTTC.

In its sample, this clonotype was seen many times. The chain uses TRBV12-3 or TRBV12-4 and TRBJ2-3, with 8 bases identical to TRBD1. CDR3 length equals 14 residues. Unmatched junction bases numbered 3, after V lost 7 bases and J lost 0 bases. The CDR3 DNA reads TGTGCCAGCACTCGGACAGGGAGCACAGATACGCAGTATTTT. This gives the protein CASTRTGSTDTQYF.

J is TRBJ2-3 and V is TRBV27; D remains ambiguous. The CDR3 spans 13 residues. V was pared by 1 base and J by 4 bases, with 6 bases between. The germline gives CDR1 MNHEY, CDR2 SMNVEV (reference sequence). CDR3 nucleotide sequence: TGTGCCAGCAGTTTATTAGATGCAGATACGCAGTATTTT. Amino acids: CASSLLDADTQYF.

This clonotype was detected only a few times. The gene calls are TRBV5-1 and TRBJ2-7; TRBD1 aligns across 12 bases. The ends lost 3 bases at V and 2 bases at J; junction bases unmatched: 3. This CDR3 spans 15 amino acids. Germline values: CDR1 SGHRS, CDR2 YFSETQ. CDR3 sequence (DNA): TGCGCCAGCAGCTCGCGGGACAGGGGGCCCTACGAGCAGTACTTC. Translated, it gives CASSSRDRGPYEQYF.

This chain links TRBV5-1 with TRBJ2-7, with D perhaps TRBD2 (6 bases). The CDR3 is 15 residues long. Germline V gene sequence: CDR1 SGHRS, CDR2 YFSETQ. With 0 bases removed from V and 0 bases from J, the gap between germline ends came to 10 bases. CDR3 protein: CASSLAGATSYEQYF. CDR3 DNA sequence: TGCGCCAGCAGCTTGGCGGGAGCCACCTCCTACGAGCAGTACTTC.

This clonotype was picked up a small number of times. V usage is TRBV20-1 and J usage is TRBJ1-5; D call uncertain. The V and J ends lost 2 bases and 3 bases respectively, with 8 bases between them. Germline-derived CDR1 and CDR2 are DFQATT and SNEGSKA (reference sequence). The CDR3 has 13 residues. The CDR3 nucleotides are TGCAGTGCTAGATCGGGGAACAATCAGCCCCAGCATTTT. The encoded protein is CSARSGNNQPQHF.

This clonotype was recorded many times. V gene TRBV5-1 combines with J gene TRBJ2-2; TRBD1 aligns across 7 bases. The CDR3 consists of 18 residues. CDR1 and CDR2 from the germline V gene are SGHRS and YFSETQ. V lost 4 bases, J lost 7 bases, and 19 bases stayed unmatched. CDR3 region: CASSKMRSGTATGGELFF. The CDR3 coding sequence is TGCGCCAGCAGCAAAATGAGATCCGGGACAGCAACGGGCGGGGAGCTGTTTTTT.

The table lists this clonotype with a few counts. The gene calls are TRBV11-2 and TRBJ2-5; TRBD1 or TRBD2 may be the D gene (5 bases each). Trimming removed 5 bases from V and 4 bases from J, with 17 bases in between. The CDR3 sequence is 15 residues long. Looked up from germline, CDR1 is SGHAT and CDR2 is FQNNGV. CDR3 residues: CASSRSASGGETQYF. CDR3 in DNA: TGTGCCAGCAGCCGAAGTGCTTCTGGGGGAGAGACCCAGTACTTC.

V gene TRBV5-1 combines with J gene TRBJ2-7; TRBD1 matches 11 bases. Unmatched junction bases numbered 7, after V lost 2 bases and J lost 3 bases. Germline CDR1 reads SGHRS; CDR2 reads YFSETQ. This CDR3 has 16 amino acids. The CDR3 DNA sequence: TGCGCCAGCAGCTTAGCCACCGGGACAGGGGGCTACGAGCAGTACTTC. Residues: CASSLATGTGGYEQYF.

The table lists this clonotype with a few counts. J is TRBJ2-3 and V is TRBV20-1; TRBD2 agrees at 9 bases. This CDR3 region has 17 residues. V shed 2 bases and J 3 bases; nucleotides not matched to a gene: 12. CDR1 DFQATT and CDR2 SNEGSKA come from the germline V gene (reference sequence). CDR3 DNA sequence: TGCAGTGCTAGAAGGGAACCGCTAGCGGGAAATACAGATACGCAGTATTTT. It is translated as CSARREPLAGNTDTQYF.

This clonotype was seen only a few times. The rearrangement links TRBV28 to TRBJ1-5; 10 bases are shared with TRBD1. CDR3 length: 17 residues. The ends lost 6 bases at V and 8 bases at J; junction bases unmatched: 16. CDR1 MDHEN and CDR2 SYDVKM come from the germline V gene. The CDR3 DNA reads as TGTGCCAGCAGCATAGGTCCGGGACAGGGGTCGGGGGAGCCCCAGCATTTT. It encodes CASSIGPGQGSGEPQHF.

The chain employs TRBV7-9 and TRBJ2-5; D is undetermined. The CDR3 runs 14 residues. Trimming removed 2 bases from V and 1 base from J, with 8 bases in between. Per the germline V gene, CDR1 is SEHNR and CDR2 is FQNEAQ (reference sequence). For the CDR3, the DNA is TGTGCCAGCAGCTTAATTAGTTCCCAAGAGACCCAGTACTTC. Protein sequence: CASSLISSQETQYF.

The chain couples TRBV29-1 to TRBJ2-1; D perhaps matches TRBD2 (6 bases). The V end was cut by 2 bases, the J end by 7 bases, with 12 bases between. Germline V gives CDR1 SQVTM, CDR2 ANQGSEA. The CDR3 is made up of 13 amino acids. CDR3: CSVESGSGNEQFF. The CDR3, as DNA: TGCAGCGTTGAATCCGGGAGTGGGAATGAGCAGTTCTTC.

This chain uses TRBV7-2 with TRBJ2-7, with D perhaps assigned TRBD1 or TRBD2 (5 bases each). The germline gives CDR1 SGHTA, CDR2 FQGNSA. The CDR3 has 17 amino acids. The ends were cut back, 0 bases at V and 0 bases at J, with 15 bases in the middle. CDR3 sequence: CASSLAGVGPSSYEQYF. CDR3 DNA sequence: TGTGCCAGCAGCTTAGCGGGGGTGGGGCCGAGCTCCTACGAGCAGTACTTC.